The 32 T cell receptor beta chains below all came from one sample that was sequenced in a study of T cells in Graves' hyperthyroidism and ophthalmopathy. Amplified TCR beta CDR3 regions derived from RNA transcripts. A set of HTBI primers served as the primers for a first-round RT-PCR of the TCR CDR3. One entry per CDR3 protein, called by TCRdb with MiXCR from the multiplex PCR reads. The table shows hundreds of thousands of distinct CDR3 sequences, with around 15% occurring only once. The sample consisted of blood. The receptors stem from a woman in her 30s with Graves' hyperthyroidism.

This clonotype was counted only a few times. The chain uses TRBV9 and TRBJ2-7; TRBD1 aligns across 7 bases. The CDR3 extends over 13 amino acids. Germline loops: CDR1 SGDLS, CDR2 YYNGEE. J lost 7 bases, V lost 4 bases, and 8 bases had no gene match. This chain's CDR3 is CASSPSDRPEQYF. CDR3 DNA sequence: TGTGCCAGCAGCCCCTCGGACAGGCCTGAGCAGTACTTC.

This clonotype appeared a few times. The chain links TRBV5-8 to TRBJ2-1; 13 bases fit TRBD2. The CDR3 covers 18 residues. V was clipped by 3 bases and J by 5 bases; unmatched bases: 11. CDR1 is SGHTS and CDR2 is YDEGEE in the germline V gene. CDR3 sequence: CASSSFTGTSGKDNEQFF. The CDR3 region has the DNA TGTGCCAGCAGCTCTTTTACCGGGACTAGCGGGAAGGACAATGAGCAGTTCTTC.

This clonotype was seen only a few times. The V call is TRBV29-1, the J call TRBJ2-7; TRBD1 matches at 7 bases. This CDR3 has 11 amino acids. Germline-derived CDR1 and CDR2 are SQVTM and ANQGSEA. The V gene end was trimmed by 6 bases and the J gene end by 5 bases; junction bases not matched to a gene: 4. CDR3 nucleotides: TGCAGCGTAGGACAGGTTGACGAGCAGTACTTC. It translates to CSVGQVDEQYF.

This clonotype was seen only a few times. V usage is TRBV2 and J usage is TRBJ1-6; D uncertain. The V and J ends lost 4 bases and 1 base respectively, with 14 bases between them. The V gene's germline CDR1 is SNHLY and CDR2 FYNNEI. This CDR3 comprises 17 residues. The CDR3 loop is CASSALSGRSYNSPLHF. The CDR3, as DNA: TGTGCCAGCAGTGCTCTGTCTGGGAGGTCCTATAATTCACCCCTCCACTTT.

The rearrangement uses TRBV2 and TRBJ2-2; no clear D. The germline V gene encodes CDR1 SNHLY and CDR2 FYNNEI. Trimming pared 4 bases from V and 6 bases from J, leaving 9 bases between. This CDR3 spans 13 amino acids. CDR3 DNA sequence: TGTGCCAGCAGTGTCGGCCAAGCCGGGGAGCTGTTTTTT. The encoded protein is CASSVGQAGELFF.

This clonotype has ten or more counts. The V and J genes are TRBV7-9 and TRBJ1-2; D possibly corresponds to TRBD1 (5 bases). Germline CDR1 and CDR2: SEHNR and FQNEAQ (reference sequence). The CDR3 is made up of 12 amino acids. The V end lost 1 base, the J end lost 8 bases, and 8 bases lay between the germline ends. The CDR3 DNA reads TGTGCCAGCAGCTTAGGCGGGGGAGGCTACACCTTC. Translated: CASSLGGGGYTF.

This clonotype was detected only a few times. J is TRBJ1-2 and V is TRBV27; D call uncertain. There are 16 residues in the CDR3. Germline V gives CDR1 MNHEY, CDR2 SMNVEV (reference sequence). V was clipped by 3 bases and J by 4 bases, with 18 bases between them. CDR3 nucleotide sequence: TGTGCCAGCAGTTTTAAACACTCGGTGGTCGGCTATGGCTACACCTTC. It translates to CASSFKHSVVGYGYTF.

This clonotype turned up a few times. The CDR3 here is CSVVRSDGEQYF. In nucleotides, the CDR3 is TGCAGCGTTGTCAGGTCTGACGGCGAGCAGTACTTC. The V call is TRBV29-1, the J call TRBJ2-7; D gene unclear. The CDR3 has 12 amino acids. The V and J ends lost 4 bases and 6 bases respectively, with 13 bases between them. Per the germline V gene, CDR1 is SQVTM and CDR2 is ANQGSEA.

This clonotype was observed at least ten times. V gene TRBV7-9 combines with J gene TRBJ2-5; 9 bases map to TRBD2. The V gene's germline CDR1 is SEHNR and CDR2 FQNEAQ (reference sequence). The ends lost 7 bases at V and 7 bases at J; junction bases unmatched: 13. The CDR3 is 15 amino acids. The CDR3 loop is CASIPGSSGTPTQYF. In nucleotides, the CDR3 is TGTGCCAGCATCCCTGGATCTAGCGGGACCCCGACCCAGTACTTC. The full variable domain, completed using reference TRBV7-9 and TRBJ2-5, is DTGVSQNPRHKITKRGQNVTFRCDPISEHNRLYWYRQTLGQGPEFLTYFQNEAQLEKSRLLSDRFSAERPKGSFSTLEIQRTEQGDSAMYLCASIPGSSGTPTQYFGPGTRLLVL.

This clonotype showed up many times. V usage is TRBV11-1 and J usage is TRBJ2-1; 10 nucleotides match TRBD1. CDR1 and CDR2 (germline): SGHAT, FQDESV (reference sequence). The CDR3 spans 12 residues. V lost 4 bases, J lost 9 bases, and 0 bases stayed unmatched. The CDR3 DNA is TGTGCCAGCAGCTGGACAGGGGGTGAGCAGTTCTTC. Translation gives CASSWTGGEQFF.

This clonotype was seen many times. This chain connects TRBV30 to TRBJ1-5; D gene ambiguous. The CDR3 length is 13 residues. Trimming took 6 bases from V and 0 from J, leaving 9 bases between them. Germline CDR1 reads GTSNPN; CDR2 reads SVGIG (reference sequence). CDR3 sequence: CACDLDSNQPQHF. As DNA, the CDR3 is TGTGCCTGTGACCTAGATAGCAATCAGCCCCAGCATTTT.

This clonotype was counted many times. V is TRBV28 and J is TRBJ1-5; no clear D gene. V lost 8 bases, J lost 6 bases, and 17 bases lay in between. The CDR3 has 14 residues. Germline assignment: CDR1 MDHEN and CDR2 SYDVKM. In DNA form, the CDR3 reads TGTGCCAGCGGACCCTCGTCTCAGGTTCAGCCCCAGCATTTT. Its translation: CASGPSSQVQPQHF.

This clonotype was picked up many times. This rearrangement joins TRBV28 to TRBJ1-1; 8 bases fit TRBD1. CDR1 and CDR2 from the germline V gene are MDHEN and SYDVKM. Trimming at V came to 7 bases and at J to 3 bases, leaving 16 bases not matched to a gene. This CDR3 has 17 amino acids. The CDR3 protein is CASTPAGQGSFDTEAFF. As DNA, the CDR3 is TGTGCCAGCACCCCCGCAGGACAGGGATCGTTTGACACTGAAGCTTTCTTT. Looking up the rest from reference TRBV28 and TRBJ1-1 gives the full variable domain: DVKVTQSSRYLVKRTGEKVFLECVQDMDHENMFWYRQDPGLGLRLIYFSYDVKMKEKGDIPEGYSVSREKKERFSLILESASTNQTSMYLCASTPAGQGSFDTEAFFGQGTRLTVV.

The chain has TRBV20-1 and TRBJ2-3; 9 nucleotides line up with TRBD2. Germline loops: CDR1 DFQATT, CDR2 SNEGSKA (reference sequence). The trim removed 4 bases at V and 5 bases at J, leaving 10 bases unmatched. The CDR3 sequence is 15 residues long. CDR3 DNA: TGCAGTGCTAATCTGCGGGAGGGCCGAGGAGATACGCAGTATTTT. This codes for CSANLREGRGDTQYF.

The V call is TRBV13, the J call TRBJ1-6; D is undetermined. This CDR3 comprises 15 residues. The germline V and J ends were trimmed by 4 bases and 6 bases, with 13 bases remaining between them. Germline-derived CDR1 and CDR2 are PRHDT and FYEKMQ (reference sequence). CDR3 DNA: TGTGCCAGCAGCTCTATCTGGTCCGGTAATTCACCCCTCCACTTT. Protein sequence: CASSSIWSGNSPLHF. The whole variable domain, filled in from reference TRBV13 and TRBJ1-6, reads AAGVIQSPRHLIKEKRETATLKCYPIPRHDTVYWYQQGPGQDPQFLISFYEKMQSDKGSIPDRFSAQQFSDYHSELNMSSLELGDSALYFCASSSIWSGNSPLHFGNGTRLTVT.

Only a few counts were recorded for this clonotype. The chain has TRBV7-9 and TRBJ2-7, with 10 bases lining up with TRBD2. Germline CDR1 and CDR2: SEHNR and FQNEAQ (reference sequence). Trimming took 6 bases from V and 2 from J; bases not matched to a gene: 13. The CDR3 has 17 amino acids. CDR3 in DNA: TGTGCCAGCAGTCAACCTAGAGCGGGAGGGGGAGCCTACGAGCAGTACTTC. Its protein is CASSQPRAGGGAYEQYF.

This clonotype was seen at least ten times. The rearrangement uses TRBV6-1 and TRBJ2-7, with TRBD2 identical over 8 bases. Losses at the gene ends were 6 bases for V and 4 bases for J; bases not matched to a gene: 11. Germline CDR1 and CDR2: MNHNS and SASEGT. The CDR3 consists of 15 residues. For the CDR3, the DNA is TGTGCCAGCAGGGGTCCGGCGGGACTAGGATACGAGCAGTACTTC. Translated, it gives CASRGPAGLGYEQYF.

The chain employs TRBV7-9 and TRBJ2-3; a weak D match, TRBD2 (7 bases). Per the germline V gene, CDR1 is SEHNR and CDR2 is FQNEAQ (reference sequence). Between the trimmed V and J ends, which lost 1 base and 0 bases, there was a span of 14 bases. This CDR3 has 17 amino acids. CDR3 sequence: CASSLDTRGTSTDTQYF. CDR3 DNA sequence: TGTGCCAGCAGCTTAGATACGCGGGGGACAAGCACAGATACGCAGTATTTT.

There are a few counts of this clonotype. This chain joins TRBV10-2 and TRBJ1-1; 11 bases match TRBD1. V shed 7 bases and J 6 bases; nucleotides not matched to a gene: 13. CDR1 and CDR2 (germline): WSHSY, SAAADI. This CDR3 comprises 16 residues. The CDR3, as DNA: TGCGCCAGCAAGTTGCGGACAGGGGGCCGAGAGGCTGAAGCTTTCTTT. Encoded protein: CASKLRTGGREAEAFF.

In this sample, this clonotype turned up many times. V and J are TRBV18 and TRBJ1-5; no definite D call. This CDR3 is built from 13 residues. V gave up 2 bases and J gave up 11 bases, with 13 bases separating them. Germline-derived CDR1 and CDR2 are KGHSH and LQKENI. The CDR3 reads CASSPGERRAQHF. The CDR3 DNA sequence: TGTGCCAGCTCACCAGGGGAACGTAGGGCCCAGCATTTT.

This rearrangement joins TRBV4-1 to TRBJ2-7, with a tentative D call TRBD1 (5 bases). V was clipped by 1 base and J by 0 bases, with 13 bases between them. This CDR3 is 16 amino acids long. Germline V lookup: CDR1 MGHRA, CDR2 YSYEKL. CDR3 loop: CASSQGGYQASYEQYF. The CDR3 DNA is TGCGCCAGCAGCCAAGGGGGCTACCAGGCCTCCTACGAGCAGTACTTC.

The chain couples TRBV5-5 to TRBJ2-7; 9 bases align to TRBD2. The germline gives CDR1 SGHKS, CDR2 YYEKEE (reference sequence). The trim removed 4 bases at V and 2 bases at J, leaving 4 bases unmatched. The CDR3 runs to 14 residues. The CDR3 DNA reads TGTGCCAGCAGCGCGACTAGCGGTGCCTACGAGCAGTACTTC. This encodes CASSATSGAYEQYF.

About this clonotype itself: This may be a read error: a much more frequent sequence differs by one nucleotide. J is TRBJ2-1 and V is TRBV7-2, with 8 bases that match TRBD2. CDR1 SGHTA and CDR2 FQGNSA come from the germline V gene. This CDR3 has 15 amino acids. The V and J ends lost 5 bases and 8 bases, in that order; junction bases with no gene match: 11. The DNA for the CDR3 is TGTGCCAGCAGCCTGGGACTAGGGGGAGTTGATGAGCAGTTCTTC. Protein product: CASSLGLGGVDEQFF.

This chain joins TRBV20-1 and TRBJ1-1; D is unclear. The CDR3 loop spans 13 amino acids. CDR1 and CDR2 from the germline V gene are DFQATT and SNEGSKA (reference sequence). The V end was cut by 1 base, the J end by 5 bases, with 11 bases between. The CDR3 sequence: CSARVTSKTEAFF. As DNA, the CDR3 is TGCAGTGCTAGAGTCACTTCGAAAACTGAAGCTTTCTTT.

The rearrangement links TRBV19 to TRBJ2-7; 7 bases agree with TRBD1. Germline trimming cut 6 bases from V and 5 bases from J; bases unmatched to any gene: 10. Germline V gene lookup returns CDR1 LNHDA and CDR2 SQIVND (reference sequence). This CDR3 contains 14 residues. The CDR3 reads CASSQRQGANEQYF. The CDR3 DNA sequence: TGTGCCAGTAGCCAACGACAGGGCGCCAACGAGCAGTACTTC.

This clonotype has a count of ten or more. The CDR3 protein is CATSRETGGAYGYTF. Written as DNA, the CDR3 is TGTGCCACCAGCAGAGAGACAGGGGGCGCCTATGGCTACACCTTC. The gene calls are TRBV15 and TRBJ1-2; the match to TRBD1 covers 10 bases. This CDR3 has 15 residues. CDR1 is LNHNV, CDR2 YYDKDF, per germline (reference sequence). V was clipped by 0 bases and J by 4 bases; unmatched bases: 2.

This clonotype has at least ten counts. The chain employs TRBV27 and TRBJ2-2; weak D call: TRBD1 (6 bases). CDR1 and CDR2 from the germline V gene are MNHEY and SMNVEV (reference sequence). This CDR3 has 13 amino acids. Between the trimmed V and J ends, which lost 4 bases and 6 bases, there was a span of 9 bases. CDR3 nucleotide sequence: TGTGCCAGCAGTTACAGGGTCGCCGGGGAGCTGTTTTTT. It codes for CASSYRVAGELFF.

This chain connects TRBV28 to TRBJ1-1, with D possibly matching TRBD1 (6 bases). The CDR3 extends over 14 amino acids. CDR1 and CDR2 (germline): MDHEN, SYDVKM. V was trimmed by 7 bases and J by 4 bases, leaving 16 bases between them. The CDR3 region has the DNA TGTGCCAGCACTCGGCGGGGGGCCAGCACTGAAGCTTTCTTT. It codes for CASTRRGASTEAFF. The full variable domain, with the rest looked up from reference TRBV28 and TRBJ1-1, is DVKVTQSSRYLVKRTGEKVFLECVQDMDHENMFWYRQDPGLGLRLIYFSYDVKMKEKGDIPEGYSVSREKKERFSLILESASTNQTSMYLCASTRRGASTEAFFGQGTRLTVV.

This clonotype was detected a few times. CDR3 DNA: TGTGCCAGCAGTGAGGGGGGACCGGCCTACGAGCAGTACTTC. Amino acid sequence: CASSEGGPAYEQYF. The chain carries TRBV6-1 and TRBJ2-7; tentatively, D is TRBD2 (6 bases). V lost 3 bases to trimming and J lost 2 bases, with 11 bases between them. CDR3 length: 14 amino acids. Germline V gives CDR1 MNHNS, CDR2 SASEGT.

In its sample, this clonotype was seen many times. The V and J genes are TRBV20-1 and TRBJ1-5; no clear D gene. The ends were cut back, 3 bases at V and 4 bases at J, with 13 bases in the middle. The CDR3 has 14 amino acids. CDR1 is DFQATT, CDR2 SNEGSKA, per germline (reference sequence). The CDR3 region is CSASPGRPNQPQHF. For the CDR3, the DNA is TGCAGTGCTAGCCCCGGCAGGCCTAATCAGCCCCAGCATTTT.

The chain joins TRBV5-6 to TRBJ2-5; tentative D call: TRBD2 (6 bases). CDR1 and CDR2 from the germline V gene are SGHDT and YYEEEE. Trimming shortened V by 2 bases and J by 2 bases, and 10 bases separated the two germline ends. The CDR3 contains 14 residues. CDR3 loop: CASSFAGIQETQYF. DNA for the CDR3: TGTGCCAGCAGCTTCGCGGGAATTCAAGAGACCCAGTACTTC.

This clonotype turned up a few times. The chain recombines TRBV7-2 with TRBJ2-7; D gene ambiguous. The germline V gene has CDR1 SGHTA and CDR2 FQGNSA. The length of the CDR3 is 13 residues. Trimming removed 1 base from V and 7 bases from J, with 11 bases in between. Written as DNA, the CDR3 is TGTGCCAGCAGCTTAGTTCCCCGTTTGGAGCAGTACTTC. Amino acid sequence: CASSLVPRLEQYF.